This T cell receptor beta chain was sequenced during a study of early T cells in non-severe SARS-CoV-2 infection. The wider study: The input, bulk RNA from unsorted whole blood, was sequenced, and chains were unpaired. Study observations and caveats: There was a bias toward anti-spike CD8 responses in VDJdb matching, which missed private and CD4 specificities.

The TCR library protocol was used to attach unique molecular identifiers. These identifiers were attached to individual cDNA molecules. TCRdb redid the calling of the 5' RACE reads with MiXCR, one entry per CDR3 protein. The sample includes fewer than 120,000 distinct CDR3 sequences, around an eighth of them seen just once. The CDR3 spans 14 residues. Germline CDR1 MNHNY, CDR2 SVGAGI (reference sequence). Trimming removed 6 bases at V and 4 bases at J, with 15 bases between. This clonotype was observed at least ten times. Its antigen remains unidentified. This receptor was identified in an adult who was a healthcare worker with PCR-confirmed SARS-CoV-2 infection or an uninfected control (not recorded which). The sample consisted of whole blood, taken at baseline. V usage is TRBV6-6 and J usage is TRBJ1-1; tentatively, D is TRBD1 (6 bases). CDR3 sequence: CASRPGVTSTEAFF. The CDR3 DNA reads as TGTGCCAGCAGACCAGGGGTGACGAGCACTGAAGCTTTCTTT.